The rows below give T cell receptor beta chains drawn from one sample of a study of spatial heterogeneity in lung cancer. MiXCR was run by TCRdb on the 5' RACE reads, yielding one entry per CDR3 protein. The top ten hold under 20% of the sample, which has 15,000 to 20,000 distinct CDR3 sequences, roughly a fifth seen once. The starting material was PBMCs, obtained at surgery. The receptors shown here come from a female donor with early-stage non-small cell lung cancer. Each CDR3 is given without its conserved first and last residue. A D gene is named only where the DNA matches it firmly.

d_call j_call v_call cdr3_aa
- TRBJ1-2 TRBV7-9 ASSPEINYGYT
- TRBJ1-3 TRBV7-2 ASSLLGNTIY
- TRBJ2-7 TRBV19 ASSARLLSYEQY
- TRBJ1-2 TRBV29-1 SVDTWDDLAYGYT
TRBD1 TRBJ2-7 TRBV7-9 ASSLGQGMGFSEQY
- TRBJ2-7 TRBV6-5 ASSYEQTSHYEQY
- TRBJ1-6 TRBV20-1 SASMGYNSPLH
TRBD1 TRBJ2-6 TRBV6-2/TRBV6-3 ASSKARTGLSSGANVLT
TRBD1 TRBJ2-1 TRBV28 ASSNPGQGLWEQF
TRBD2 TRBJ2-4 TRBV5-6 ASSRGDYGNWY
- TRBJ2-3 TRBV29-1 SVPGTELSDTQY
- TRBJ1-2 TRBV4-2 ASSQEGTPSQGYT
- TRBJ2-5 TRBV7-7 ASSLGGGANPEDAQY
- TRBJ2-1 TRBV18 ASSPTGLFNEQF
TRBD1 TRBJ2-7 TRBV7-9 ASSFPGTGLA
TRBD2 TRBJ2-2 TRBV9 ASSVSGTSGRDTGELF
TRBD1 TRBJ1-4 TRBV20-1 SARSTEPGQPNEKLF
TRBD1 TRBJ2-7 TRBV9 ASSVAGGPGSWEQY
- TRBJ1-1 TRBV7-2 ASSLDTAEAF
- TRBJ2-2 TRBV20-1 SARDPIGGRSSNTGELF
- TRBJ1-1 TRBV6-2/TRBV6-3 ASSYGVGTEAF
TRBD2 TRBJ2-3 TRBV9 ASSVGALAGVTDTQY
TRBD2 TRBJ2-7 TRBV20-1 SARAPGLATYEQY
TRBD2 TRBJ2-1 TRBV28 ASRTTGLAVFNEQF
- TRBJ2-7 TRBV7-9 ASSATGTSIYEQY
TRBD1 TRBJ2-2 TRBV7-3 ASSSGTANTGELF
TRBD1 TRBJ2-3 TRBV5-1 ASSLVRTGESTDTQY
- TRBJ2-1 TRBV29-1 SVSVAEQF
- TRBJ2-7 TRBV11-2 ASSFKWLGAS
- TRBJ1-2 TRBV28 ASSAQGNYGYT
TRBD1 TRBJ2-7 TRBV7-2 ASSTDRGYEQY
TRBD2 TRBJ2-3 TRBV11-2 ASSLYGRRFTDTQY
- TRBJ2-6 TRBV11-2 ASSSQNDFSGANVLT
- TRBJ2-7 TRBV2 ASKYRYEQY
- TRBJ1-1 TRBV12-3/TRBV12-4 ASSEQVNTEAF
- TRBJ1-6 TRBV18 ASSPREDSPLH
- TRBJ2-5 TRBV4-3 ASSQSLGETQY
TRBD2 TRBJ2-3 TRBV7-2 ASTISAGTSTDTQY
- TRBJ1-1 TRBV4-1 ASSQVLRQGNEAF
TRBD1 TRBJ1-2 TRBV4-2 ASSLLPGQGSGGYT
- TRBJ2-5 TRBV29-1 SVGLQGQETQY
- TRBJ2-7 TRBV20-1 SARRKSSYEQY
TRBD2 TRBJ2-3 TRBV29-1 SVEGLAASTDTQY
TRBD1 TRBJ2-7 TRBV7-9 ASSLVVVTGFNEQY
- TRBJ2-5 TRBV24-1 ATSAGAAGDQETQY
- TRBJ2-3 TRBV6-2/TRBV6-3 ASSYGSGDTDTQY
- TRBJ1-5 TRBV6-2/TRBV6-3 ASSTVRDKWGNQPQH
- TRBJ2-7 TRBV24-1 ATSFGTGEQY
TRBD1 TRBJ2-1 TRBV18 ASSLYRDSNEQF
- TRBJ2-2 TRBV23-1 ASRDSANTGELF